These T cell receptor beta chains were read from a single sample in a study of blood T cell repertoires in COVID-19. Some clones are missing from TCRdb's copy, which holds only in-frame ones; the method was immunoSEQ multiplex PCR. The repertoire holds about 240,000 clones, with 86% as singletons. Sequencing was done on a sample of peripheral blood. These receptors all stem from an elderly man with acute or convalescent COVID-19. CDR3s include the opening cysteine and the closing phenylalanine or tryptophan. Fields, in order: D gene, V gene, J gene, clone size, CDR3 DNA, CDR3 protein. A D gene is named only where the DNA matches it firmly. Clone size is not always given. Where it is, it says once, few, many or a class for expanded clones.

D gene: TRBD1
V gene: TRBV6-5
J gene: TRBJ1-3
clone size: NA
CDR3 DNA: TGTGCCAGTCTACCGACAGGGGGTGGAAACACCATATATTTT
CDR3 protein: CASLPTGGGNTIYF

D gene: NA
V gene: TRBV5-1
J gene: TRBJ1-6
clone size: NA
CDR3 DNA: TGCGCCAGCAGCTTGGAGGGAGGAAATTCACCCCTCCACTTT
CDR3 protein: CASSLEGGNSPLHF

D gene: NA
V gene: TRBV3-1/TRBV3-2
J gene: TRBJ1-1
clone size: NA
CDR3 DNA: TGTGCCAGCAGCCGGACGGGGACATTGAACACTGAAGCTTTCTTT
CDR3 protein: CASSRTGTLNTEAFF

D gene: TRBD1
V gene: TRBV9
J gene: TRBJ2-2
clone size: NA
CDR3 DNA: TGTGCCAGCAGCGTAGGACAGGGCGGCACCGGGGAGCTGTTTTTT
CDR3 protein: CASSVGQGGTGELFF

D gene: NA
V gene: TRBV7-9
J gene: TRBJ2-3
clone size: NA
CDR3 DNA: TGTGCCAGCAGTCTTGGAGGGCCAGATACGCAGTATTTT
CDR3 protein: CASSLGGPDTQYF

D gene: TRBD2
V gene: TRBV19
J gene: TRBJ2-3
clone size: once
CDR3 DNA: TGTGCCAGTAGTATAGGTCGTGGTGTCCCGGGGGGGGGCCGTGATACGCAGTATTTT
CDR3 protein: CASSIGRGVPGGGRDTQYF

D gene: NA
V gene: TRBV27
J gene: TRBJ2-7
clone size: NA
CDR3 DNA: TGTGCCAGCAGGGGGGCCGGATACGAGCAGTACTTC
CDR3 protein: CASRGAGYEQYF

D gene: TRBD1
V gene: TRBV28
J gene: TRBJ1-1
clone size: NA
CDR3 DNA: TGTGCCAGCAGTTTATCTACAGGGGGAACTGAAGCTTTCTTT
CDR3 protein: CASSLSTGGTEAFF

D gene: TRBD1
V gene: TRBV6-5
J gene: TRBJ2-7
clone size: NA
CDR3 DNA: TGTGCCAGCAGCCCATCTGGGACAGGGGGCAAGCAGTACTTC
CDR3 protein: CASSPSGTGGKQYF

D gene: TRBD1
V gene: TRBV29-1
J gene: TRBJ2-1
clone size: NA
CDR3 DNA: TGCAGCGTCCCCGGGGACAGCTACAATGAGCAGTTCTTC
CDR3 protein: CSVPGDSYNEQFF

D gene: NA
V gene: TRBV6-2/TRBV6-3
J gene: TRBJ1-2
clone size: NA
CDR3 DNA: TGTGCCAGCAGCTATCAAGAGACCAGGTTCAATGGCTACACCTTC
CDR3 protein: CASSYQETRFNGYTF

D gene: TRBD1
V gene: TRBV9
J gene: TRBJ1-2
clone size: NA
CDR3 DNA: TGTGCCAGCAGCGTTGCTGGGACAGTGGACTATGGCTACACCTTC
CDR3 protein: CASSVAGTVDYGYTF

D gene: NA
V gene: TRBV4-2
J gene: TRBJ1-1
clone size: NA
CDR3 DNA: TGTGCCAGCAGCCAAGACCTCCGGGTACGGAGCACTGAAGCTTTCTTT
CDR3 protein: CASSQDLRVRSTEAFF

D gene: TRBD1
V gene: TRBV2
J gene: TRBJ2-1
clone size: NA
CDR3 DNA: TGTGCCAGCAGCCTAGGACAGGGCCTAGGGAATGAGCAGTTCTTC
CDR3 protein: CASSLGQGLGNEQFF

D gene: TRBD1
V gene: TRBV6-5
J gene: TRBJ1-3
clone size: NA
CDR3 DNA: TGTGCCGGTAGACAGGGGGCCTCGGGAAACACCATATATTTT
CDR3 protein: CAGRQGASGNTIYF

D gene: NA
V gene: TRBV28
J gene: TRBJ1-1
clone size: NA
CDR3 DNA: TGTGCCAGCAGTGAACAGGGAGACACTGAAGCTTTCTTT
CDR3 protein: CASSEQGDTEAFF

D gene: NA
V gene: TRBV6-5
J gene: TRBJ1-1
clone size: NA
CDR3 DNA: TGTGCCAGCACCCTGCTTCGAGACACTGAAGCTTTCTTT
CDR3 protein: CASTLLRDTEAFF

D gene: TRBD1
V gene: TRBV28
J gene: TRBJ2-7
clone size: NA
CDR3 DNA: TGTGCCAGCAGTTCCCCCGGGACAGCCTACGAGCAGTACTTC
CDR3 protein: CASSSPGTAYEQYF

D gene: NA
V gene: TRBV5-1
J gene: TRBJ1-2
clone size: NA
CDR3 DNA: TGCGCCAGCAGCTTATCGGGGTCCTATGGCTACACCTTC
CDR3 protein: CASSLSGSYGYTF

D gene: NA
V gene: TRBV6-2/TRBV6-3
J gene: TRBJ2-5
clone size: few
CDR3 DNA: TGTGCCAGCAGTTACAGTTACGGGGGGACCCAGTACTTC
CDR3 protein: CASSYSYGGTQYF

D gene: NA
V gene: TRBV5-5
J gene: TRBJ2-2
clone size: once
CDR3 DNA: TGTGCCAGCAGCTCCTTGGGGCAGGGGATCACCGGGGAGCTGTTTTTT
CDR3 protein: CASSSLGQGITGELFF

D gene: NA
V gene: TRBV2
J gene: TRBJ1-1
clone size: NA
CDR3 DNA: TGTGCCAGCAGTGAATATTTATCCCGCTCAGGGACTGAAGCTTTCTTT
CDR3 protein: CASSEYLSRSGTEAFF

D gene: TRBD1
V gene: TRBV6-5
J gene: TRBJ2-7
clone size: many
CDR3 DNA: TGTGCCAGCAGACCGGGACAGGGACTCCCGTACGAGCAGTACTTC
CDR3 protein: CASRPGQGLPYEQYF

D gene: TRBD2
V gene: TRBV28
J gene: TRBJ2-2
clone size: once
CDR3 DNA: TGTGCCAGCAGTTCCAGCGGGGCCACTGGGGAGCTGTTTTTT
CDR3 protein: CASSSSGATGELFF

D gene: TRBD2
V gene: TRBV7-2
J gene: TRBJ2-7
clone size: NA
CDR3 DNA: TGTGCCAGCAGCTTAGCCGGCCGAGGGGTAGCGGGGGGGCAAAGCTCCTACGAGCAGTACTTC
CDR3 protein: CASSLAGRGVAGGQSSYEQYF

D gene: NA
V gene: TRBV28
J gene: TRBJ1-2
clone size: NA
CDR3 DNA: TGTGCCAGCAGTCAAGAATCCCGGAGAGGCTACACCTTC
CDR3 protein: CASSQESRRGYTF

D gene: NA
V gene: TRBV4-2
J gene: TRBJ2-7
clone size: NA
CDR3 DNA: TGTGCCAGCAGCCAAGACCGGCAGGACATCTACGAGCAGTACTTC
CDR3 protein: CASSQDRQDIYEQYF

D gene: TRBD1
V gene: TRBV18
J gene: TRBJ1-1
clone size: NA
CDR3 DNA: TGTGCCAGCTCACCAAGGGGACAGGGAGCGAACACTGAAGCTTTCTTT
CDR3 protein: CASSPRGQGANTEAFF

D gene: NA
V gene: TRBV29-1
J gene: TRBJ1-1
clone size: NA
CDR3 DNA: TGCAGCATTAGGAGTGGTGATGAAGCTTTCTTT
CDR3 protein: CSIRSGDEAFF

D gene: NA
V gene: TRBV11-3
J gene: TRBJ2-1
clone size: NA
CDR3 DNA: TGTGCCAGCAGCTCACGAGGTAACCAGCAGTTCTTC
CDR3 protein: CASSSRGNQQFF

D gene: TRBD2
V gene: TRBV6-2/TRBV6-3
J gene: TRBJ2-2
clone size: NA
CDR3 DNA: TGTGCCAGCAGTTACTCGAGACTAGCGACCGGGGAGCTGTTTTTT
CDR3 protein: CASSYSRLATGELFF

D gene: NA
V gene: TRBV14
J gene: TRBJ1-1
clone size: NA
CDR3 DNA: TGTGCCAGCAGCCAAATCCCGGGGGGAGGCACTGAAGCTTTCTTT
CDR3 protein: CASSQIPGGGTEAFF